The clone carrying this T cell receptor beta chain appeared many times. Its antigen is still unknown. This sample is drawn from a study of T-cell reconstitution after alpha-beta-depleted transplantation in children. Study-wide results and limits: The origin of high day-60 TCRbeta diversity in some patients lay in surviving recipient T cells and thymic progenitors. Alpha-beta T cells about two months after transplant reportedly derived from several hundred expanded graft clones. After one year, T-cell counts and TCRbeta diversity mostly came from new T cells.

This sample's TCRbeta library carried unique molecular identifier barcodes. In TCRdb, the PCR reads were re-called with MiXCR into one record per CDR3 protein. Seen here are 98,000 or so distinct CDR3 sequences, 5.5% to 6.5% observed once, and the top ten hold approximately 23%. Germline values: CDR1 MDHEN, CDR2 SYDVKM. This CDR3 has 16 residues. Between the trimmed V and J ends, which lost 3 bases and 0 bases, there was a span of 12 bases. Material: PBMCs, mostly from graft donor cells, obtained 360 days after TCRalphabeta/CD19-depleted stem cell transplant. The chain carries TRBV28 and TRBJ1-3; D is undetermined. The sequence was obtained from a male patient aged 2 to 9 who had a stem cell transplant for acute lymphoblastic leukemia, so the T cells may come from the graft donor. The CDR3 bases are TGTGCCAGCAGTTTCACCATATTTGGCTCTGGAAACACCATATATTTT. This sequence encodes CASSFTIFGSGNTIYF.